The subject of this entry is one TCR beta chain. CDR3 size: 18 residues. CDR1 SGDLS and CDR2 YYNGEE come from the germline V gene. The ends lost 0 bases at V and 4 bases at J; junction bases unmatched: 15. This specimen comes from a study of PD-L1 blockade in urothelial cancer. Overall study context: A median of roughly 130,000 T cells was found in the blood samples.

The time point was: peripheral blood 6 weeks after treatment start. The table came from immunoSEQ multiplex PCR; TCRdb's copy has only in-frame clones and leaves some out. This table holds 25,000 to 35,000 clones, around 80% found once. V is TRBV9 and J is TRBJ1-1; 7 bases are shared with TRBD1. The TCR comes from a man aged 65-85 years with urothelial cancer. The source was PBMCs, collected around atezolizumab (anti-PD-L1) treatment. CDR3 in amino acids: CASSVGGSRTTGSTEAFF. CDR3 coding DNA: TGTGCCAGCAGCGTAGGGGGTAGTCGGACGACAGGGAGCACTGAAGCTTTCTTT.